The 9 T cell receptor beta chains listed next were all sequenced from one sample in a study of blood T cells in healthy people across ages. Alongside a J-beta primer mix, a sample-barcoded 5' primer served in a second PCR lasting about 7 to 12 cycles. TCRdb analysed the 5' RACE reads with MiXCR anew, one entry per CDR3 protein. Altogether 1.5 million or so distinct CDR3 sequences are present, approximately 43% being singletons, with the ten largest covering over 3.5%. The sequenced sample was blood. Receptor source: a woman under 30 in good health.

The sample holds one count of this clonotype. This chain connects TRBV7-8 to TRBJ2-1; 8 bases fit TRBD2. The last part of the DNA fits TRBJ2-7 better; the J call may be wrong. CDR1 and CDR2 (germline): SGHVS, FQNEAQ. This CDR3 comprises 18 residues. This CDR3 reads CASSLRESGGASYNEQYF. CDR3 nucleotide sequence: TGTGCCAGCAGCTTAAGAGAGTCGGGGGGGGCCTCCTACAATGAGCAGTACTTC.

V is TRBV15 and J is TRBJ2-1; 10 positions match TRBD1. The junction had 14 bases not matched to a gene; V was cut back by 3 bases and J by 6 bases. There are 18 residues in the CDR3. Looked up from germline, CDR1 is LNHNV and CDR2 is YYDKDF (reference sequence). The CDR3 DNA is TGTGCCACCAGCAGCCTGGTTGGACAGGGGGGATTCCTCAATGAGCAGTTCTTC. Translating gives CATSSLVGQGGFLNEQFF.

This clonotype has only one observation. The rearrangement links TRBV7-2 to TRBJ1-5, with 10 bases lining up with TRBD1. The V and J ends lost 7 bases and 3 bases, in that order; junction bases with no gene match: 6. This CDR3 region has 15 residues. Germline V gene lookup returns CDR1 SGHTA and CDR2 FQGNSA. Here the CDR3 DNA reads TGTGCCAGCACCCGACAGGGGGCAAACAATCAGCCCCAGCATTTT. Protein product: CASTRQGANNQPQHF.

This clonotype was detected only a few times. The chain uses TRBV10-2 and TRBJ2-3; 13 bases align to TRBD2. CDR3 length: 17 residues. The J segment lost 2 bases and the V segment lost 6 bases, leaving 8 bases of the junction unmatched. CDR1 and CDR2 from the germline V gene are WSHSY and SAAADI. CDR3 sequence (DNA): TGCGCCAGCAGGCCCAGACTAGCGGGGGGATACACAGATACGCAGTATTTT. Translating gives CASRPRLAGGYTDTQYF.

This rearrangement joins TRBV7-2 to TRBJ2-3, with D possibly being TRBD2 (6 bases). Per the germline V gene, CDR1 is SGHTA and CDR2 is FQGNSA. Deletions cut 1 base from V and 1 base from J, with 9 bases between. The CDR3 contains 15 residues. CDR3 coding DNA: TGTGCCAGCAGCTTAGGCGGGATCCGCACAGATACGCAGTATTTT. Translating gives CASSLGGIRTDTQYF.

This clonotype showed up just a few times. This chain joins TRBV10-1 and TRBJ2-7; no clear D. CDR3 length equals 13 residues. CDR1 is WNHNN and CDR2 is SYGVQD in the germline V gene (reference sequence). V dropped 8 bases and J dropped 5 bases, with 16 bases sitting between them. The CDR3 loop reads CASLDVFSHEQYF. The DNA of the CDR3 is TGCGCCAGCCTCGATGTTTTTTCTCACGAGCAGTACTTC.

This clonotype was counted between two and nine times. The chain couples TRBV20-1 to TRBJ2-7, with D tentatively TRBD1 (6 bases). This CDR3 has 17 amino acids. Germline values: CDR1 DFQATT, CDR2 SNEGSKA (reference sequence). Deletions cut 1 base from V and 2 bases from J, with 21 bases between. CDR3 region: CSARGRGHRDQAYEQYF. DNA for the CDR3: TGCAGTGCTAGAGGCAGGGGACACCGGGATCAGGCCTACGAGCAGTACTTC.

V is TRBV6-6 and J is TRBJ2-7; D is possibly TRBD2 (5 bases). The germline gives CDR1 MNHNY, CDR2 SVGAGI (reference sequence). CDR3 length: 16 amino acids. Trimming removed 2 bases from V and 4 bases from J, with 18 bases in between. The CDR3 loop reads CASSYREGRAGYEQYF. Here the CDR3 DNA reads TGTGCCAGCAGTTACAGAGAGGGAAGGGCCGGGTACGAGCAGTACTTC.

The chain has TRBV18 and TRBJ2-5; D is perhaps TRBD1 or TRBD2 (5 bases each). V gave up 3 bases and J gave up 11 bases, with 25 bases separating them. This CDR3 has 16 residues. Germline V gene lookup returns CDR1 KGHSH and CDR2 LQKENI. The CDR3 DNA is TGTGCCAGCTCACCGGGCGGTGAGGGGCATGACAATGAGCAGTACTTC. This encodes CASSPGGEGHDNEQYF.